The 30 T cell receptor beta chains given below trace back to one sample, sequenced in a study of blood T cells in healthy people across ages. Through a sample-barcoded 5' primer and a J-beta primer mix, a second PCR was run for roughly 6 to 11 cycles. One entry per CDR3 protein results from TCRdb running MiXCR on the 5' RACE reads. The repertoire consists of around 970,000 distinct CDR3 sequences, with just over 50% occurring once and the leading ten covering 20% to 25%. Material for sequencing was blood. All receptors derive from a woman aged 55-70 years in good health.

As for this clonotype: Mismatch with germline at one junction end may stem from a read error. The genes are TRBV29-1 and TRBJ2-3, with D possibly TRBD1 on 6 matching bases. Germline V gene data show CDR1 as SQVTM and CDR2 as ANQGSEA. This CDR3 is built from 13 residues. The CDR3 DNA reads TGCGGCGTGGCAGGGGTTAGCACAGATACGCAGTATTTT. This encodes CGVAGVSTDTQYF.

The rearrangement uses TRBV5-1 and TRBJ2-7; 7 positions match TRBD1. Per germline, CDR1 SGHRS and CDR2 YFSETQ. The CDR3 is made up of 15 amino acids. The J segment lost 2 bases and the V segment lost 2 bases, leaving 7 bases of the junction unmatched. In DNA form, the CDR3 reads TGCGCCAGCAGCTTTAACCGGGACAGAGCCTACGAGCAGTACTTC. Translating it yields CASSFNRDRAYEQYF.

This clonotype has a handful of counts. The CDR3 protein is CASSLELAAYNEQFF. CDR3 in DNA: TGTGCCAGCAGCTTAGAGCTAGCTGCGTACAATGAGCAGTTCTTC. The gene calls are TRBV7-9 and TRBJ2-1, with a tentative D call TRBD2 (5 bases). This CDR3 is 15 amino acids long. Germline assignment: CDR1 SEHNR and CDR2 FQNEAQ (reference sequence). V lost 1 base to trimming and J lost 4 bases, with 11 bases between them.

The CDR3 sequence: CSASPGLAGVEQYF. Here the CDR3 DNA reads TGCAGTGCTAGCCCGGGACTAGCGGGAGTTGAGCAGTACTTC. The rearrangement links TRBV20-1 to TRBJ2-5; 14 nucleotides line up with TRBD2. CDR1 is DFQATT, CDR2 SNEGSKA, per germline (reference sequence). V lost 3 bases, J lost 11 bases, and 8 bases stayed unmatched. This CDR3 is 14 amino acids long.

J is TRBJ1-2 and V is TRBV5-4; maybe TRBD1 (5 bases). The V end was cut by 4 bases, the J end by 7 bases, with 11 bases between. There are 12 residues in the CDR3. Per the germline V gene, CDR1 is SGHNT and CDR2 is YYREEE (reference sequence). CDR3 sequence: CASSVSDTGYTF. In DNA, the CDR3 is TGTGCCAGCAGCGTGTCGGACACTGGCTACACCTTC.

The V and J genes are TRBV5-1 and TRBJ1-6; D is unresolved. V dropped 0 bases and J dropped 8 bases, with 9 bases sitting between them. Looked up from germline, CDR1 is SGHRS and CDR2 is YFSETQ. This CDR3 contains 14 residues. In DNA, the CDR3 is TGCGCCAGCAGCTTGGGCCAGCTTGATTCACCCCTCCACTTT. Amino acid sequence: CASSLGQLDSPLHF.

As to this clonotype: At one end, the junction sequence differs from germline, possibly due to a read error. This chain connects TRBV12-5 to TRBJ2-3; D possibly matches TRBD1 or TRBD2 (5 bases each). Looked up from germline, CDR1 is LGHNT and CDR2 is FRNRAP. The CDR3 length is 15 residues. Here the CDR3 DNA reads TGTGCTAGTGGAGGACCTGGGGGTGGCACAGATGCGCAGTATTTT. Amino acids: CASGGPGGGTDAQYF.

This clonotype occurred once. The junction differs from germline at one of its ends, possibly a read error. V usage is TRBV2 and J usage is TRBJ2-3; possible D gene TRBD2, 6 bases. The CDR3 is 15 residues long. Per the germline V gene, CDR1 is SNHLY and CDR2 is FYNNEI. The CDR3 sequence is CASNLAEPSTDMQYF. The CDR3, as DNA: TGTGCCAGCAACTTAGCGGAGCCTAGCACAGATATGCAGTATTTT. Using reference TRBV2 and TRBJ2-3 for the parts outside the CDR3, the full variable domain is EPEVTQTPSHQVTQMGQEVILRCVPISNHLYFYWYRQILGQKVEFLVSFYNNEISEKSEIFDDQFSVERPDGSNFTLKIRSTKLEDSAMYFCASNLAEPSTDMQYFGPGTRLTVL.

This sequence joins TRBV4-1 and TRBJ2-5; 9 nucleotides align to TRBD2. The DNA end lines up better with TRBJ2-7; the J call may be wrong. The CDR3 has 15 amino acids. From germline, CDR1 is MGHRA and CDR2 YSYEKL. The CDR3 spells CASSQIAGENYEQYF. The CDR3 region has the DNA TGCGCCAGCAGCCAGATAGCGGGGGAGAACTACGAGCAGTACTTC.

Comment on this clonotype: One end of the junction is discordant with germline, which a read error may explain. This rearrangement joins TRBV28 to TRBJ2-5; D is perhaps TRBD1 (7 bases). Germline assignment: CDR1 MDHEN and CDR2 SYDVKM. The CDR3 runs 13 residues. The CDR3 nucleotides read TGTGCCAGCAGTGGAGGGGGCGGCCACGAGCAGAACTTC. Translated, it gives CASSGGGGHEQNF.

The chain couples TRBV10-3 to TRBJ1-2; a weak D match, TRBD1 (6 bases). The germline V gene encodes CDR1 ENHRY and CDR2 SYGVKD. CDR3 length: 13 amino acids. With 2 bases removed from V and 6 bases from J, the gap between germline ends came to 10 bases. In nucleotides, the CDR3 is TGTGCCATCAGTGAGACGAACAGGGATGGCTACACCTTC. Protein sequence: CAISETNRDGYTF.

The sample holds a few counts of this clonotype. The chain links TRBV18 to TRBJ2-7; D possibly corresponds to TRBD2 (6 bases). The V end was cut by 0 bases, the J end by 0 bases, with 21 bases between. Germline CDR1 KGHSH, CDR2 LQKENI. The CDR3 sequence is 19 residues long. Written as DNA, the CDR3 is TGTGCCAGCTCACCACCGCTAGGGGCTAGCGAACAAAGCTCCTACGAGCAGTACTTC. It translates to CASSPPLGASEQSSYEQYF.

The genes are TRBV2 and TRBJ2-7; a weak D match, TRBD1 (6 bases). The germline gives CDR1 SNHLY, CDR2 FYNNEI. The V gene lost 7 bases and the J gene lost 0 bases, with 10 bases spanning the gap. The CDR3 runs to 13 residues. CDR3 residues: CASTGEASYEQYF. The CDR3 nucleotides read TGTGCCAGCACAGGGGAAGCCTCCTACGAGCAGTACTTC.

This chain links TRBV2 with TRBJ2-1; 11 bases align to TRBD2. J was trimmed by 6 bases and V by 10 bases; bases with no gene match: 5. There are 13 residues in the CDR3. The germline CDR1 and CDR2 sequences are SNHLY and FYNNEI. The CDR3 region is CATTSGRRNEQFF. The CDR3 DNA is TGTGCCACAACTAGCGGGAGACGCAATGAGCAGTTCTTC.

The chain links TRBV28 to TRBJ2-7; D might be TRBD2 (6 bases). The CDR3 spans 13 residues. V lost 5 bases to trimming and J lost 4 bases, with 12 bases between them. The V gene's germline CDR1 is MDHEN and CDR2 SYDVKM. The CDR3 spells CASSVVRGYEQYF. CDR3 sequence (DNA): TGTGCCAGCAGTGTTGTCCGGGGGTACGAGCAGTACTTC. Full variable domain (missing parts from reference TRBV28 and TRBJ2-7): DVKVTQSSRYLVKRTGEKVFLECVQDMDHENMFWYRQDPGLGLRLIYFSYDVKMKEKGDIPEGYSVSREKKERFSLILESASTNQTSMYLCASSVVRGYEQYFGPGTRLTVT.

V and J are TRBV6-5 and TRBJ2-5, with 8 positions matching TRBD2. V lost 4 bases to trimming and J lost 1 base; unmatched junction nucleotides: 14. The CDR3 has 18 residues. CDR1 MNHEY and CDR2 SVGAGI come from the germline V gene. The CDR3 DNA follows: TGTGCCAGCAGTTCCACCGGGAGGGCCGAGTCAAGCCAAGAGACCCAGTACTTC. Protein product: CASSSTGRAESSQETQYF.

This chain connects TRBV12-3 or TRBV12-4 to TRBJ1-2; 7 nucleotides agree with TRBD1. CDR3 length equals 13 residues. Germline trimming cut 5 bases from V and 5 bases from J; bases unmatched to any gene: 5. CDR3 DNA sequence: TGTGCCAGCAGTCCGGGACAGCAATATGGCTACACCTTC. Its protein is CASSPGQQYGYTF.

The chain carries TRBV7-2 and TRBJ2-6, with TRBD2 as a possible D gene (5 bases). This CDR3 is 17 amino acids long. Germline CDR1 SGHTA, CDR2 FQGNSA. Trimming shortened V by 4 bases and J by 1 base, and 14 bases separated the two germline ends. Here the CDR3 reads CASSSTQPGSGANVLTF. CDR3 nucleotide sequence: TGTGCCAGCAGCTCAACCCAGCCGGGATCTGGGGCCAACGTCCTGACTTTC.

The rearrangement joins TRBV29-1 to TRBJ2-3; no clear D. V lost 4 bases and J 2 bases, leaving 13 bases between the germline ends. From germline, CDR1 is SQVTM and CDR2 ANQGSEA. The CDR3 contains 14 residues. Written as DNA, the CDR3 is TGCAGCGTTGGGGTACTTCTGATCACAGATACGCAGTATTTT. Its protein product is CSVGVLLITDTQYF.

The genes are TRBV3-1 and TRBJ2-5; weak D call: TRBD1 (7 bases). The J call may be wrong; the DNA end is better matched by TRBJ2-7. CDR1 is LGHDT, CDR2 YNNKEL, per germline (reference sequence). The CDR3 contains 14 residues. CDR3 loop: CASSQATQGGEQYF. The DNA for the CDR3 is TGTGCCAGCAGCCAAGCGACTCAGGGGGGCGAGCAGTACTTC.

This clonotype was seen more than once but under ten times. The rearrangement links TRBV12-3 or TRBV12-4 to TRBJ2-4; the D is unclear. The CDR3 extends over 17 amino acids. The germline V and J ends were trimmed by 5 bases and 0 bases, with 17 bases remaining between them. The DNA for the CDR3 is TGTGCCAGCAGTCCACCCTTTGTGAAGGGAGCCAAAAACATTCAGTACTTC. It encodes CASSPPFVKGAKNIQYF.

The chain combines TRBV25-1 with TRBJ2-1; TRBD1 matches 10 bases. Germline CDR1 MGHDK, CDR2 SYGVNS. The CDR3 is 16 amino acids. J gave up 9 bases and V 3 bases, and 11 bases lay outside the gene matches. Here the CDR3 reads CASSDHRDRGLSEQFF. CDR3 DNA: TGTGCCAGCAGTGACCACCGGGACAGGGGTTTAAGTGAGCAGTTCTTC.

The DNA of the CDR3 is TGTGCCAGCAGCACCCGGTGGGGACCGCTATCAAACGGCTACACCTTC. It is translated as CASSTRWGPLSNGYTF. The chain employs TRBV7-8 and TRBJ1-2, with a weak D call TRBD1 (5 bases). The CDR3 spans 16 residues. Trimming pared 5 bases from V and 8 bases from J, leaving 24 bases between. Germline V CDR1 and CDR2: SGHVS, FQNEAQ.

V and J are TRBV6-6 and TRBJ2-3; 10 bases map to TRBD2. Looked up from germline, CDR1 is MNHNY and CDR2 is SVGAGI (reference sequence). The length of the CDR3 is 13 residues. V gave up 8 bases and J gave up 5 bases; unmatched junction bases: 4. The CDR3: CASCTSGKDTQYF. CDR3 sequence (DNA): TGTGCCAGCTGTACTAGCGGGAAAGATACGCAGTATTTT.

V and J are TRBV28 and TRBJ2-5; D not certain. Trimming left V 3 bases short and J 0 bases short, with 8 bases between. CDR1 is MDHEN, CDR2 SYDVKM, per germline. CDR3 length equals 14 residues. CDR3 in amino acids: CASSFLTNQETQYF. In nucleotides, the CDR3 is TGTGCCAGCAGTTTTCTCACAAACCAAGAGACCCAGTACTTC. Filled out from reference TRBV28 and TRBJ2-5, the complete variable domain reads DVKVTQSSRYLVKRTGEKVFLECVQDMDHENMFWYRQDPGLGLRLIYFSYDVKMKEKGDIPEGYSVSREKKERFSLILESASTNQTSMYLCASSFLTNQETQYFGPGTRLLVL.

This rearrangement joins TRBV20-1 to TRBJ2-2; TRBD1 matches 7 bases. This CDR3 comprises 15 residues. In germline, CDR1 is DFQATT, CDR2 SNEGSKA (reference sequence). Trimming cost V 0 bases and J 6 bases; bases outside gene matches: 7. Here the CDR3 reads CSARDFGQASGELFF. In DNA form, the CDR3 reads TGCAGTGCTAGAGATTTCGGACAGGCTTCCGGGGAGCTGTTTTTT.

The chain is built from TRBV6-1 and TRBJ2-5, with a tentative D call TRBD1 (7 bases). V was clipped by 6 bases and J by 2 bases, with 13 bases between them. The CDR3 contains 14 residues. Germline V CDR1 and CDR2: MNHNS, SASEGT. The CDR3 sequence is CASRAGQTQETQYF. The CDR3, as DNA: TGTGCCAGCAGGGCGGGACAGACTCAAGAGACCCAGTACTTC.

This chain connects TRBV20-1 to TRBJ2-1, with D tentatively TRBD1 or TRBD2 (5 bases each). Germline CDR1 reads DFQATT; CDR2 reads SNEGSKA (reference sequence). CDR3 length: 16 residues. Between the trimmed V and J ends, which lost 0 bases and 7 bases, there was a span of 19 bases. The CDR3 DNA follows: TGCAGTGCTAGAGACTTTCGAGGGACGTTCAATAATGAGCAGTTCTTC. Translation gives CSARDFRGTFNNEQFF.

This clonotype was observed a few times. The gene calls are TRBV9 and TRBJ2-3; D is possibly TRBD2 (6 bases). V lost 4 bases and J 2 bases, leaving 11 bases between the germline ends. Germline CDR1 is SGDLS and CDR2 is YYNGEE. This CDR3 is built from 14 residues. In DNA, the CDR3 is TGTGCCAGCAGCTTTAGCGGTGTCACAGATACGCAGTATTTT. Translation: CASSFSGVTDTQYF.

A remark on this clonotype: It may be a read error: a sequence one base away is much more abundant. This chain connects TRBV3-1 to TRBJ2-5, with unresolved D. This CDR3 is 16 amino acids long. Per the germline V gene, CDR1 is LGHDT and CDR2 is YNNKEL (reference sequence). V was trimmed by 0 bases and J by 1 base, leaving 12 bases between them. Written as DNA, the CDR3 is TGTGCCAGCAGCCAAGATGTCAACCCAGTCCAAGAGACCCAGTACTTC. This sequence encodes CASSQDVNPVQETQYF.